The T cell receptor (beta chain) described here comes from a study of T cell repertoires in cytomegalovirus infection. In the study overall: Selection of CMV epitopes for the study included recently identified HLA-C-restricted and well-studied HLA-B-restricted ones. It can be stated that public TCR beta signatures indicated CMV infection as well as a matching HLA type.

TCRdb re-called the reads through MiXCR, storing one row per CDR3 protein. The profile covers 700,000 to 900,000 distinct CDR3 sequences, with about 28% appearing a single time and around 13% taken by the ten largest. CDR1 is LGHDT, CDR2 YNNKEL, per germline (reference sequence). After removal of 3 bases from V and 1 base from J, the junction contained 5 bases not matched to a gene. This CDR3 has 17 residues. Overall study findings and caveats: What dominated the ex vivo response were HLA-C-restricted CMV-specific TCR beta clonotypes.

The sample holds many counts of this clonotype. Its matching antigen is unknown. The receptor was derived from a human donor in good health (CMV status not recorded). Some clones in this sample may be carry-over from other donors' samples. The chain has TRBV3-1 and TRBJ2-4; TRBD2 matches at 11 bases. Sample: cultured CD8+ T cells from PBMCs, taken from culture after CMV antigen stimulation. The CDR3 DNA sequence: TGTGCCAGCAGCCAGTTGGGACTAGCGGTCGCCAAAAACATTCAGTACTTC. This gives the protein CASSQLGLAVAKNIQYF.